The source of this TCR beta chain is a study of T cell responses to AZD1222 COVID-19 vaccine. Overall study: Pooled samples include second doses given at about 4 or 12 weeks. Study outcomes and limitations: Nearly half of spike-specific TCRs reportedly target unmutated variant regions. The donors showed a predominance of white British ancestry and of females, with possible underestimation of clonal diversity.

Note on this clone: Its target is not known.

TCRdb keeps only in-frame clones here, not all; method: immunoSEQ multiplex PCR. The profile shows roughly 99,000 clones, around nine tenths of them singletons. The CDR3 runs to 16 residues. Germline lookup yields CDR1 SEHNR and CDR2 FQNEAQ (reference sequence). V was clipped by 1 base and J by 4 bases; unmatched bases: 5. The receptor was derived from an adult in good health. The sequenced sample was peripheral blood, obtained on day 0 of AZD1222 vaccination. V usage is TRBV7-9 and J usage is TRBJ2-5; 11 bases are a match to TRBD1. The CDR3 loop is CASSLGDRGSLETQYF. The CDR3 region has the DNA TGTGCCAGCAGCTTAGGGGACAGGGGGTCATTAGAGACCCAGTACTTC.